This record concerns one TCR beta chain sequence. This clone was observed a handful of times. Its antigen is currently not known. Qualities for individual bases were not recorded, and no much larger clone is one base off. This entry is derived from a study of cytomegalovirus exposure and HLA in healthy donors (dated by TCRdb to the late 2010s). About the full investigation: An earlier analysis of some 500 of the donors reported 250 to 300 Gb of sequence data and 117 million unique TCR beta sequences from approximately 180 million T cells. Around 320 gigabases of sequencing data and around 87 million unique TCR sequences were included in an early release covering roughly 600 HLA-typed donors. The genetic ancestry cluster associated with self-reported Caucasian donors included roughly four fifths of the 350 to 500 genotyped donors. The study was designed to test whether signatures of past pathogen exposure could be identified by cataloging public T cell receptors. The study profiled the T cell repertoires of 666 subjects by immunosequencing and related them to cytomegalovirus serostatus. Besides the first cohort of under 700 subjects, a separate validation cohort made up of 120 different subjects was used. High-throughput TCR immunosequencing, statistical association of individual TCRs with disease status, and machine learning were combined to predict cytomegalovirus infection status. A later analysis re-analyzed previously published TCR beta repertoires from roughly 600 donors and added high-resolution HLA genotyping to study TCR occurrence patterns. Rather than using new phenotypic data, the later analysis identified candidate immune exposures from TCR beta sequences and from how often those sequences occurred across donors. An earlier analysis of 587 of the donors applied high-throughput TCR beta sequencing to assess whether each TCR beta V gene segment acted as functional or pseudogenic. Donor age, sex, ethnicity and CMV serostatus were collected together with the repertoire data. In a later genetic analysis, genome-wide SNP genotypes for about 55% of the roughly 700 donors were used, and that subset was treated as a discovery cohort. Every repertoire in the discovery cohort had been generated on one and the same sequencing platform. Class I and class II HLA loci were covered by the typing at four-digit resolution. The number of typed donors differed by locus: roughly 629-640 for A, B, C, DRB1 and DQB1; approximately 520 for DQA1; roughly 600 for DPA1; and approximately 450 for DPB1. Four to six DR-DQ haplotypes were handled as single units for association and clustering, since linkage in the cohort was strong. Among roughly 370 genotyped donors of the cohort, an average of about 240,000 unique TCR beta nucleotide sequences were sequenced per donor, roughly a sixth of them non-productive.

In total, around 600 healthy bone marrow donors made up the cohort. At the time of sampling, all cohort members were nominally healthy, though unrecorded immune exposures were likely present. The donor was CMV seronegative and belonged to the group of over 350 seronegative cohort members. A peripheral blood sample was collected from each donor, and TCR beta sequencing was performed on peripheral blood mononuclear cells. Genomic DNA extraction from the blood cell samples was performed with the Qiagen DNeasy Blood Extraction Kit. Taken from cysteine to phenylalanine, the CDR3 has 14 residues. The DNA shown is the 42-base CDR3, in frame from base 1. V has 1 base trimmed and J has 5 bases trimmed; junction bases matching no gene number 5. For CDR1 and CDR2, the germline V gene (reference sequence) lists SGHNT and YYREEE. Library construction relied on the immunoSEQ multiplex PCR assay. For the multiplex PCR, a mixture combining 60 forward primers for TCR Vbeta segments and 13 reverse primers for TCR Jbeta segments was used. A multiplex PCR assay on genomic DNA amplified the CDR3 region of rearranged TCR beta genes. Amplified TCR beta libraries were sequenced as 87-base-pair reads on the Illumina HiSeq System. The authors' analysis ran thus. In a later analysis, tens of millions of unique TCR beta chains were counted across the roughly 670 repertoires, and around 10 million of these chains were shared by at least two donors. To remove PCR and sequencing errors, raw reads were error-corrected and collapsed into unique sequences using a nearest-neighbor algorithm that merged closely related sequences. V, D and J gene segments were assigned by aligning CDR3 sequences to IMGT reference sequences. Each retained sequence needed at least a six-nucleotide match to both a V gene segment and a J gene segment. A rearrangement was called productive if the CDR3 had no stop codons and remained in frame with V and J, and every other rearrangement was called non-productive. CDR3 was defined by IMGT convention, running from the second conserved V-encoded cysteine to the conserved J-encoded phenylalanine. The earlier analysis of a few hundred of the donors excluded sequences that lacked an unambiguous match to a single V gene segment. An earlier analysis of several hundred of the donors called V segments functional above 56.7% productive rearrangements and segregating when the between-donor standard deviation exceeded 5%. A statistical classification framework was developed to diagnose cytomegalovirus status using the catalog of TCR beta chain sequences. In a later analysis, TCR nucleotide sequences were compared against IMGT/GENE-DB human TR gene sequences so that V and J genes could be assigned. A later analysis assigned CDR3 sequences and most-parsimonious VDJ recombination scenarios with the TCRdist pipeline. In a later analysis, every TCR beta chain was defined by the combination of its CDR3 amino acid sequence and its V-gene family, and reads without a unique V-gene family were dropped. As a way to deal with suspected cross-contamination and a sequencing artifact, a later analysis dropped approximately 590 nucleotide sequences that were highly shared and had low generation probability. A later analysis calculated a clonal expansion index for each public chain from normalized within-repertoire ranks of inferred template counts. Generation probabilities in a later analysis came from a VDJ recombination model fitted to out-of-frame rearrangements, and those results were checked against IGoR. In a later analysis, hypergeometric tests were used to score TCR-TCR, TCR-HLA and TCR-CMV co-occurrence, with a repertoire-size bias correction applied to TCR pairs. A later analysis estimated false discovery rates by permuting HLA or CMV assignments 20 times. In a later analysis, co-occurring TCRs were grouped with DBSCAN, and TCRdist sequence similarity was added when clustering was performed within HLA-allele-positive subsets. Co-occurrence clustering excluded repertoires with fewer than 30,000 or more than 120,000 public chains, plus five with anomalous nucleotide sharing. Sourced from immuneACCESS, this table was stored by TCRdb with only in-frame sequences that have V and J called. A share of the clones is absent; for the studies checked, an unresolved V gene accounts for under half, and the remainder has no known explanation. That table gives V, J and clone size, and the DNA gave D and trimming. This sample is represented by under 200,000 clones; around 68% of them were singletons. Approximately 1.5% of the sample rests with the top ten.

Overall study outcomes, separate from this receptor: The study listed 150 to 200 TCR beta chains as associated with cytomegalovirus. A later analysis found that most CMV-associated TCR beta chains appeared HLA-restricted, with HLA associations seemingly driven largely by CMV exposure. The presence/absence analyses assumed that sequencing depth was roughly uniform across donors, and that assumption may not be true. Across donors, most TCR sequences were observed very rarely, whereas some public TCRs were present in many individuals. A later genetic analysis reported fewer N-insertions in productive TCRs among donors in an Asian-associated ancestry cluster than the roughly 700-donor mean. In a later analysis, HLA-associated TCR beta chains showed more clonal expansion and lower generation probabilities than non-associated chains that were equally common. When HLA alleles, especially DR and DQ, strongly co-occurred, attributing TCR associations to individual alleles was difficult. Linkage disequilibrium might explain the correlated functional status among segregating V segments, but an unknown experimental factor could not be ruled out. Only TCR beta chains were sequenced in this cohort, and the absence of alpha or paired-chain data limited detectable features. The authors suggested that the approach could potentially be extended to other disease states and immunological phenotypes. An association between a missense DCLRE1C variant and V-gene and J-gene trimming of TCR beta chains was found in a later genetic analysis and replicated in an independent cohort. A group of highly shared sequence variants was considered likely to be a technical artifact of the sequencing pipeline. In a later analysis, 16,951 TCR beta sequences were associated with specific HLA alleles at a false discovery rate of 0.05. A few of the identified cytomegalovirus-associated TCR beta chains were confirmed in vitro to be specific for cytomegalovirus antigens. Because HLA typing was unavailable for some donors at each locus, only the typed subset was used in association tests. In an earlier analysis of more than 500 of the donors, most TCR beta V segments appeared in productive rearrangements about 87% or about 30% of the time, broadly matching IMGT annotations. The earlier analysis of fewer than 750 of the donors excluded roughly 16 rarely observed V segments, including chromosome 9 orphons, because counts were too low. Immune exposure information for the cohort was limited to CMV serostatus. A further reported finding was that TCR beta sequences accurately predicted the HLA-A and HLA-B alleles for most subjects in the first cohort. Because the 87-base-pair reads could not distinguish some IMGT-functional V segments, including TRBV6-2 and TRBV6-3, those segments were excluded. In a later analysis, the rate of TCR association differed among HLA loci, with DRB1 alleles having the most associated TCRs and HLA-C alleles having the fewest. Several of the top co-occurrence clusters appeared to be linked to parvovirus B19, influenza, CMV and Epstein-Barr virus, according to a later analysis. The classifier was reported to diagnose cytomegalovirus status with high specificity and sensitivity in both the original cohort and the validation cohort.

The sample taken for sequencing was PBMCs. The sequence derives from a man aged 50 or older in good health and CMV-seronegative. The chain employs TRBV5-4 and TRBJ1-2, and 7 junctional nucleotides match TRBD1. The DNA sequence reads TGTGCCAGCAGCTTGACAGGGGTAGGGTATGGCTACACCTTC. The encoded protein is CASSLTGVGYGYTF. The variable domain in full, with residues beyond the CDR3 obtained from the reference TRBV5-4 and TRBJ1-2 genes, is ETGVTQSPTHLIKTRGQQVTLRCSSQSGHNTVSWYQQALGQGPQFIFQYYREEENGRGNFPPRFSGLQFPNYSSELNVNALELDDSALYLCASSLTGVGYGYTFGSGTRLTVV.